Listed here are 9 T cell receptor beta chains from one sample, sequenced in a study of shared clonotypes between healthy human individuals. Produced via immunoSEQ multiplex PCR; TCRdb's table is partial and in-frame only. The table has 100,000 to 130,000 clones, 68% seen once. Material for sequencing was memory CD8+ T cells sorted from blood. Stated subset: CD45RO+ cells pooled with CCR7-negative TemRA cells. Receptors originate from a woman between 25 and 40 years old in good health.

The V call is TRBV7-8, the J call TRBJ2-7; D call uncertain. Trimming stripped 5 bases from V and 1 base from J, with 15 bases between. This CDR3 is 15 amino acids long. Germline CDR1 SGHVS, CDR2 FQNEAQ. This chain's CDR3 is CASSPPGRRSYEQYF. In DNA form, the CDR3 reads TGTGCCAGCAGCCCCCCGGGCAGACGATCCTACGAGCAGTACTTC.

Regarding this clone: At one end the junction does not follow the germline gene, possibly because of a read error. This chain connects TRBV13 to TRBJ2-7, with 9 bases identical to TRBD1. CDR3 length: 14 amino acids. Germline values: CDR1 PRHDT, CDR2 FYEKMQ (reference sequence). CDR3 nucleotides: TGTGCCAGCAGCTTAGGGACAGGGGGGAAGCCCCCCTCTTTC. This gives the protein CASSLGTGGKPPSF.

V and J are TRBV19 and TRBJ1-5, with 7 bases aligning to TRBD1. This CDR3 is 18 amino acids long. V dropped 7 bases and J dropped 0; count of bases not matched to a gene: 15. Germline V gene sequence: CDR1 LNHDA, CDR2 SQIVND (reference sequence). The chain's CDR3 is CASTPGWDSPYSNQPQHF. The CDR3 region has the DNA TGTGCCAGTACCCCAGGGTGGGACAGCCCTTATAGCAATCAGCCCCAGCATTTT.

V and J are TRBV7-9 and TRBJ2-7, with D maybe TRBD2 (6 bases). The CDR3 is 16 residues long. Germline V gene lookup returns CDR1 SEHNR and CDR2 FQNEAQ (reference sequence). Trimming pared 5 bases from V and 4 bases from J, leaving 21 bases between. The DNA of the CDR3 is TGTGCCAGCAGCGGGGGGACTCGTCTCGATCCTTACGAGCAGTACTTC. Protein product: CASSGGTRLDPYEQYF.

The chain has TRBV25-1 and TRBJ2-3; TRBD2 is a possible D gene (6 bases). The CDR3 runs to 17 residues. Trimming pared 3 bases from V and 6 bases from J, leaving 22 bases between. The germline V gene has CDR1 MGHDK and CDR2 SYGVNS. CDR3 sequence reads: CASSDSDGTDVGDTQYF. In DNA form, the CDR3 reads TGTGCCAGCAGTGATTCTGATGGGACTGATGTAGGGGATACGCAGTATTTT.

The chain employs TRBV6-5 and TRBJ1-1, with D perhaps matching TRBD1 (5 bases). Germline V CDR1 and CDR2: MNHEY, SVGAGI. Trimming took off 5 bases at V and 6 bases at J, with 7 bases between the two ends. This CDR3 is 11 amino acids long. This CDR3 reads CASSGGAEAFF. For the CDR3, the DNA is TGTGCCAGCAGTGGGGGGGCTGAAGCTTTCTTT.

A word on this clone: No conserved phenylalanine or tryptophan is present at the end of the CDR3, so a read error is the likely explanation. The DNA is left out, because the CDR3 cannot be placed on it with certainty; the CDR3 is given as TCRdb lists it. The genes are TRBV12-5 and TRBJ2-7. The CDR3 sequence runs 13 residues, both termini included. Germline CDR1 and CDR2: LGHNT and FRNRAP. The CDR3 loop is CASGLVKGPVPTH.

The J gene is TRBJ2-7, the V gene TRBV18; 10 bases agree with TRBD2. V gave up 1 base and J gave up 11 bases; unmatched junction bases: 8. This CDR3 has 14 amino acids. CDR1 KGHSH and CDR2 LQKENI come from the germline V gene. The CDR3 loop is CASSPQREGHPEYF. CDR3 sequence (DNA): TGTGCCAGCTCACCACAGCGGGAGGGCCATCCGGAGTACTTC.

This clone was found once. The same CDR3 is also encoded by other DNA sequences in this sample. V is TRBV29-1 and J is TRBJ2-1; 7 bases are a match to TRBD2. The V segment lost 2 bases and the J segment 6 bases; nucleotides outside the gene matches: 4. The CDR3 extends over 13 amino acids. In germline, CDR1 is SQVTM, CDR2 ANQGSEA. The CDR3 sequence: CSVEREAGNEQFF. CDR3 coding DNA: TGCAGCGTTGAACGGGAGGCTGGCAATGAGCAGTTCTTC.